Here is one T cell receptor (beta chain) with its context. Its antigen remains undetermined. No base qualities exist here, and no much larger clone lies one base off it. Via the germline V gene, CDR1 is SGDLS and CDR2 YYNGEE. Relative to germline, V is missing 0 bases and J is missing 5 bases, with 11 bases of the junction outside any gene match. Spanning cysteine to phenylalanine, the CDR3 consists of 17 amino acids. Of the read, only the CDR3 DNA is kept; its 51 bases are in frame from base 1. This sample was included in a study of blood T cell repertoires in COVID-19 (dated by TCRdb to about 2020). For the wider study: Samples from collaborators originated in the United States, Italy and Spain and spanned both the acute and convalescent phases of COVID-19. Subjects who had been exposed to COVID-19, were actively infected with it, or had recovered from it provided the deeply sampled blood TCRbeta repertoires that made up the dataset. The samples were drawn from the first 160 participants of the ongoing ImmuneRACE study and from over a thousand subjects provided by 6 global collaborators. The sample metadata nearly always contained a de-identified subject ID, COVID-19 status, age in years and sex. The material from the prospective study consisted of cDNA or gDNA derived from T cells, B-cell-depleted T cells, or PBMCs. The repertoires were made available in a free public database intended to serve as a resource for research on the immune response to SARS-CoV-2. Where available, HLA class I and class II types were taken from metadata supplied by the sample provider and were not determined by assay-based typing. On the study overall, not on this receptor specifically: How much clinical and demographic metadata was included differed by source and by participant, and the metadata was provided uncurated.

One collaborating source in Seattle enrolled patients while the patients were actively infected and followed the patients over time throughout the course of disease. Whole blood was collected in K2EDTA tubes by collaborating institutions according to the institutions' own protocols. For TCRbeta analysis, collaborators shipped samples as frozen whole blood, isolated PBMCs, or DNA extracted from either of those sample types. TCRbeta CDR3 regions were amplified from genomic DNA by means of the immunoSEQ Assay, a bias-controlled multiplex PCR. The authors' analysis ran thus. Nucleated cell counts per sample were estimated from amplification of reference gene primers within the assay. Sequence reads were collapsed and filtered to measure the absolute abundance of every unique TCRbeta CDR3 rearrangement. For each sample, productive Simpson clonality was calculated as the square root of Simpson's diversity index across productive rearrangements. TCRdb carries this immuneACCESS record with in-frame sequences only. Its versions omit some clonotypes, under half of them owing to an unresolved V gene in the studies checked, with the rest unexplained. V and J calls and clone size follow that table, whereas D and trimming were derived from the DNA. The table for this sample lists 150,000 to 200,000 clones; roughly four fifths of them were counted only once. The ten biggest clones cover approximately 10% of the sample.

The clonotype was recovered from a woman aged 40-49 years with COVID-19, enrolled during active disease. The chain is encoded by TRBV9 joined to TRBJ2-7, and 10 bases in between align with TRBD2. Sequencing input: peripheral blood. The DNA sequence is TGTGCCAGCAGCGTAGATCCGAACTCTAGCGGGAGCAACGAGCAGTACTTC. Its translation reads: CASSVDPNSSGSNEQYF.